The next 23 T cell receptor beta chains were all read from a single sample in a study of high-grade serous ovarian cancer treatment subgroups. Tumor samples were obtained before definitive surgery or chemotherapy. Data came from immunoSEQ multiplex PCR; TCRdb stores just in-frame clones and leaves some out. Among around 20,000 clones listed, about 75% were seen once. Sequenced: tumor tissue. These receptors originate from a human donor with high-grade serous ovarian cancer.

This clone was recorded only once. V is TRBV12-1 and J is TRBJ2-1. TRBV12-1 is labeled a pseudogene. The CDR3 sequence is 16 residues long. CDR3 sequence reads: CASSSQGPPINNEQFF. CDR3 coding DNA: TGTGCCAGCAGCTCCCAGGGACCTCCGATCAACAATGAGCAGTTCTTC.

V usage is TRBV7-9 and J usage is TRBJ1-2; D gene uncertain. Trimming shortened V by 7 bases and J by 1 base, and 10 bases separated the two germline ends. The CDR3 spans 13 residues. The germline V gene has CDR1 SEHNR and CDR2 FQNEAQ (reference sequence). CDR3 loop: CASTQEVNYGYTF. In DNA, the CDR3 is TGTGCCAGCACTCAAGAAGTTAACTATGGCTACACCTTC.

The rearrangement links TRBV9 to TRBJ1-1; D not certain. CDR1 is SGDLS and CDR2 is YYNGEE in the germline V gene. The ends were cut back, 4 bases at V and 3 bases at J, with 7 bases in the middle. The length of the CDR3 is 12 residues. The CDR3 DNA follows: TGTGCCAGCAGCCCAGAGGACACTGAAGCTTTCTTT. Its protein is CASSPEDTEAFF.

The chain employs TRBV7-2 and TRBJ2-7; D perhaps matches TRBD1 (6 bases). Germline V gene data show CDR1 as SGHTA and CDR2 as FQGNSA. V lost 2 bases to trimming and J lost 0 bases, with 8 bases between them. CDR3 length: 14 amino acids. CDR3: CASSLLQGSYEQYF. In nucleotides, the CDR3 is TGTGCCAGCAGCTTACTACAGGGCTCCTACGAGCAGTACTTC. The variable domain in full, with the rest retrieved from reference TRBV7-2 and TRBJ2-7, is GAGVSQSPSNKVTEKGKDVELRCDPISGHTALYWYRQSLGQGLEFLIYFQGNSAPDKSGLPSDRFSAERTGGSVSTLTIQRTQQEDSAVYLCASSLLQGSYEQYFGPGTRLTVT.

This clone is labeled as medium-sized. Other DNA variants within this sample encode the same CDR3. The chain joins TRBV7-9 to TRBJ1-5; TRBD1 might be the D (5 bases). This CDR3 has 13 residues. The V end lost 3 bases, the J end lost 6 bases, and 9 bases lay between the germline ends. Germline V gene lookup returns CDR1 SEHNR and CDR2 FQNEAQ (reference sequence). The chain's CDR3 is CASSLSGGQPQHF. The CDR3 nucleotides read TGTGCCAGCAGCTTGAGTGGGGGTCAGCCCCAGCATTTT. Based on the CDR3 plus reference TRBV7-9 and TRBJ1-5, the full variable domain is DTGVSQNPRHKITKRGQNVTFRCDPISEHNRLYWYRQTLGQGPEFLTYFQNEAQLEKSRLLSDRFSAERPKGSFSTLEIQRTEQGDSAMYLCASSLSGGQPQHFGDGTRLSIL.

V usage is TRBV5-1 and J usage is TRBJ2-7; D gene ambiguous. Germline assignment: CDR1 SGHRS and CDR2 YFSETQ. CDR3 size: 15 residues. With 4 bases removed from V and 6 bases from J, the gap between germline ends came to 20 bases. The DNA of the CDR3 is TGCGCCAGCAGCCTACAAGACGGAACCGGATCCGAGCAGTACTTC. Its protein is CASSLQDGTGSEQYF.

This chain uses TRBV5-1 with TRBJ2-1, with TRBD1 matching over 10 bases. CDR1 SGHRS and CDR2 YFSETQ come from the germline V gene. The CDR3 spans 15 residues. Trimming took 4 bases from V and 7 from J; bases not matched to a gene: 8. CDR3 nucleotides: TGCGCCAGCAGCACCTGGACAGGGGGGCAAAATGAGCAGTTCTTC. This codes for CASSTWTGGQNEQFF.

This chain connects TRBV5-1 to TRBJ2-1; a possible D gene is TRBD2 (5 bases). In germline, CDR1 is SGHRS, CDR2 YFSETQ. V was pared by 4 bases and J by 8 bases, with 16 bases between. The CDR3 extends over 14 amino acids. CDR3 DNA sequence: TGCGCCAGCAGCACTAGACCGACGAGGGATGAGCAGTTCTTC. This encodes CASSTRPTRDEQFF.

The rearrangement links TRBV30 to TRBJ2-3; possible D gene TRBD2, 6 bases. Germline V gene sequence: CDR1 GTSNPN, CDR2 SVGIG (reference sequence). The CDR3 runs to 14 residues. V gave up 0 bases and J gave up 5 bases, with 12 bases separating them. The CDR3 nucleotides are TGTGCCTGGAGTGTAAACGGGAGAATAGATACGCAGTATTTT. Amino acid sequence: CAWSVNGRIDTQYF.

The rearrangement uses TRBV4-1 and TRBJ1-4; D gene ambiguous. This CDR3 contains 12 residues. Germline loops: CDR1 MGHRA, CDR2 YSYEKL. Trimming shortened V by 5 bases and J by 8 bases, and 9 bases separated the two germline ends. CDR3 loop: CASSLGGEKLFF. The CDR3 DNA is TGCGCCAGCAGCTTGGGAGGAGAAAAACTGTTTTTT.

The V and J genes are TRBV4-2 and TRBJ2-2, with 8 bases matching TRBD2. V dropped 0 bases and J dropped 5; count of bases not matched to a gene: 8. This CDR3 contains 17 residues. Germline V gene sequence: CDR1 LGHNA, CDR2 YNFKEQ. The CDR3 loop is CASSQDVRSGRTGELFF. DNA of the CDR3: TGTGCCAGCAGCCAAGATGTAAGGAGCGGGAGAACCGGGGAGCTGTTTTTT.

The chain has TRBV27 and TRBJ2-2; 9 bases fit TRBD2. This CDR3 spans 21 amino acids. J was trimmed by 4 bases and V by 6 bases; bases with no gene match: 24. Germline CDR1 and CDR2: MNHEY and SMNVEV (reference sequence). CDR3 sequence reads: CASSLNPLLAGGYPGTGELFF. CDR3 in DNA: TGTGCCAGCAGCCTCAACCCCCTACTGGCGGGAGGGTATCCTGGCACCGGGGAGCTGTTTTTT.

The J gene is TRBJ1-1, the V gene TRBV4-1, with a tentative D call TRBD1 (5 bases). The CDR3 consists of 12 residues. From germline, CDR1 is MGHRA and CDR2 YSYEKL. V was clipped by 5 bases and J by 1 base, with 5 bases between them. The CDR3 DNA reads as TGCGCCAGCAGCAGGGGGAACACTGAAGCTTTCTTT. It is translated as CASSRGNTEAFF.

Written as DNA, the CDR3 is TGTGCCAGCAGGTCCTTACTAGCGGGAGGGCCCAATGAGCAGTTCTTC. Amino acids: CASRSLLAGGPNEQFF. V and J are TRBV6-6 and TRBJ2-1; TRBD2 matches at 13 bases. Germline lookup yields CDR1 MNHNY and CDR2 SVGAGI (reference sequence). CDR3 length: 16 residues. V was clipped by 6 bases and J by 6 bases; unmatched bases: 8.

V and J are TRBV6-6 and TRBJ1-1; 8 bases line up with TRBD1. Germline trimming cut 6 bases from V and 3 bases from J; bases unmatched to any gene: 6. Looked up from germline, CDR1 is MNHNY and CDR2 is SVGAGI (reference sequence). CDR3 length: 14 amino acids. Here the CDR3 DNA reads TGTGCCAGCAGCTACCTACAGGGGGACACTGAAGCTTTCTTT. Translated: CASSYLQGDTEAFF.

The rearrangement uses TRBV7-2 and TRBJ1-3; TRBD1 might be the D (5 bases). V shed 2 bases and J shed 0 bases, with 11 bases lying between them. CDR1 is SGHTA and CDR2 is FQGNSA in the germline V gene. The CDR3 is 16 amino acids. In DNA, the CDR3 is TGTGCCAGCAGCTTATCCGGGGCAGCCTCTGGAAACACCATATATTTT. Translated: CASSLSGAASGNTIYF.

V usage is TRBV28 and J usage is TRBJ2-1; 7 bases fit TRBD2. Looked up from germline, CDR1 is MDHEN and CDR2 is SYDVKM. V lost 1 base to trimming and J lost 6 bases; unmatched junction nucleotides: 12. This CDR3 contains 17 residues. The CDR3: CASSLLASGTGLNEQFF. CDR3 nucleotide sequence: TGTGCCAGCAGTTTATTGGCTAGCGGAACGGGCCTCAATGAGCAGTTCTTC.

The V call is TRBV11-3, the J call TRBJ1-2; no clear D gene. The ends were cut back, 2 bases at V and 7 bases at J, with 14 bases in the middle. The CDR3 consists of 14 residues. CDR1 and CDR2 (germline): SGHNT, YENEEA. This CDR3 is CASSLSTRGVGYTF. Written as DNA, the CDR3 is TGTGCCAGCAGCTTAAGTACGCGGGGTGTTGGCTACACCTTC.

This chain links TRBV2 with TRBJ1-6, with a possible D match to TRBD1 (5 bases). Trimming removed 4 bases at V and 5 bases at J, with 12 bases between. From germline, CDR1 is SNHLY and CDR2 FYNNEI. The CDR3 extends over 15 amino acids. The CDR3 protein is CASSVDSFDNSPLHF. CDR3 nucleotides: TGTGCCAGCAGTGTAGACAGCTTTGATAATTCACCCCTCCACTTT.

The chain carries TRBV7-9 and TRBJ1-5; D uncertain. The ends were cut back, 5 bases at V and 0 bases at J, with 8 bases in the middle. Per the germline V gene, CDR1 is SEHNR and CDR2 is FQNEAQ (reference sequence). There are 14 residues in the CDR3. CDR3 DNA: TGTGCCAGCAGCCCTCTAAATAGCAATCAGCCCCAGCATTTT. It is translated as CASSPLNSNQPQHF.

The V gene is TRBV10-3, the J gene TRBJ1-2, with 9 nucleotides matching TRBD1. Trimming took 2 bases from V and 5 from J; bases not matched to a gene: 9. Looked up from germline, CDR1 is ENHRY and CDR2 is SYGVKD. This CDR3 spans 16 amino acids. This CDR3 is CAISETTGGARYGYTF. The CDR3, as DNA: TGTGCCATCAGTGAGACAACAGGGGGCGCGAGGTATGGCTACACCTTC.

The chain couples TRBV7-3 to TRBJ2-7, with unresolved D. This CDR3 comprises 15 residues. The germline V and J ends were trimmed by 5 bases and 4 bases, with 18 bases remaining between them. The germline V gene encodes CDR1 SGHTA and CDR2 FQGTGA. The CDR3 is CASSRRVGPAYEQYF. CDR3 in DNA: TGTGCCAGCAGCAGACGGGTAGGCCCCGCGTACGAGCAGTACTTC. Complete variable domain (other parts from reference TRBV7-3 and TRBJ2-7): GAGVSQTPSNKVTEKGKYVELRCDPISGHTALYWYRQSLGQGPEFLIYFQGTGAADDSGLPNDRFFAVRPEGSVSTLKIQRTERGDSAVYLCASSRRVGPAYEQYFGPGTRLTVT.

J is TRBJ2-7 and V is TRBV11-3, with 7 positions matching TRBD1. CDR3 length: 14 amino acids. Germline loops: CDR1 SGHNT, CDR2 YENEEA. J was trimmed by 4 bases and V by 0 bases; bases with no gene match: 3. CDR3 sequence (DNA): TGTGCCAGCAGCTTAGATCGGGACAGATACGAGCAGTACTTC. This encodes CASSLDRDRYEQYF.